This is a list of T cell receptor beta chains from one sample in a study of cytomegalovirus exposure and HLA in healthy donors. The protocol was immunoSEQ multiplex PCR, while the TCRdb copy is restricted to in-frame clones and leaves out a portion. Of 150,000 to 200,000 clones listed, about 89% were seen once; the top ten hold less than 9.5%. The specimen sequenced was PBMCs. The source of these receptors is a man aged 25-40 years in good health and CMV-seropositive. The CDR3 runs from the conserved cysteine through the conserved F or W. The D gene is left open where the match is weak. Only part of the rows carry a size: once, few, many, or a class if the clone is expanded.

cdr3_nt: TGTGCCAGCAGTTGGACTAGCGGGGAGCAGTACTTC
cdr3_aa: CASSWTSGEQYF
clone_size: NA
d_call: TRBD2
v_call: TRBV6-6
j_call: TRBJ2-7

cdr3_nt: TGTGCCAGCAGTGGGGACGAAGCGAGCTACACCTTC
cdr3_aa: CASSGDEASYTF
clone_size: few
d_call: NA
v_call: TRBV2
j_call: TRBJ1-2

cdr3_nt: TGCGCCAGCAGCCAAGTAGGAGCGGGACAGGAAGGTGAAAAACTGTTTTTT
cdr3_aa: CASSQVGAGQEGEKLFF
clone_size: NA
d_call: TRBD1
v_call: TRBV4-3
j_call: TRBJ1-4

cdr3_nt: TGCGCCAGCAGCCCCGGACTAGCTAGTGAGCAGTTCTTC
cdr3_aa: CASSPGLASEQFF
clone_size: NA
d_call: TRBD2
v_call: TRBV4-3
j_call: TRBJ2-1

cdr3_nt: TGTGCCAGCAGTCCTCTAATGGTCAGCGGAGACTTTCGTCATGAGCAGTTCTTC
cdr3_aa: CASSPLMVSGDFRHEQFF
clone_size: once
d_call: NA
v_call: TRBV27
j_call: TRBJ2-1

cdr3_nt: TGTGCCAGCAGCTTGGAGGTCAGGGGGGGGCAAGAGACCCAGTACTTC
cdr3_aa: CASSLEVRGGQETQYF
clone_size: NA
d_call: NA
v_call: TRBV5-4
j_call: TRBJ2-5

cdr3_nt: TGTGCCAGCCAGGGAGCGAGGGATGAGCAGTTCTTC
cdr3_aa: CASQGARDEQFF
clone_size: NA
d_call: NA
v_call: TRBV11-3
j_call: TRBJ2-1

cdr3_nt: TGCGCCAGCAGCCAAGATGGTTGGCTAGCGGAGAACAATGAGCAGTTCTTC
cdr3_aa: CASSQDGWLAENNEQFF
clone_size: NA
d_call: TRBD2
v_call: TRBV4-1
j_call: TRBJ2-1

cdr3_nt: TGTGCCAGCTCCCCCGGCGTGCTGAGCGAGCAGTACTTC
cdr3_aa: CASSPGVLSEQYF
clone_size: NA
d_call: NA
v_call: TRBV18
j_call: TRBJ2-7

cdr3_nt: TGTGCCAGCAACACAGCTAACTATGGCTACACCTTC
cdr3_aa: CASNTANYGYTF
clone_size: once
d_call: NA
v_call: TRBV28
j_call: TRBJ1-2

cdr3_nt: TGTGCCTGTGAGGGGGATACTACCATGAACACTGAAGCTTTCTTT
cdr3_aa: CACEGDTTMNTEAFF
clone_size: NA
d_call: NA
v_call: TRBV30
j_call: TRBJ1-1

cdr3_nt: TGTGCCAGCAGCCTAAGGACTAGCGGGGCAAATGAGCAGTTCTTC
cdr3_aa: CASSLRTSGANEQFF
clone_size: NA
d_call: TRBD2
v_call: TRBV5-6
j_call: TRBJ2-1